This T cell receptor beta chain stems from a study of cytotoxic CD8 clonotypes in ibrutinib-treated CLL. Study as a whole: Productive templates per sample averaged 255,043; productive rearrangements, some 99,000.

Depth targeted 1 in 200,000 to 1 in 1 million T cells, averaging approximately 9.3x coverage per clonotype. TCRdb's table, derived via immunoSEQ multiplex PCR, lists solely in-frame clones and lacks some. The sample carries some 200,000 clones, 70% recorded once. The CDR3 spans 15 residues. Per the germline V gene, CDR1 is SNHLY and CDR2 is FYNNEI. Trimming removed 3 bases from V and 7 bases from J, with 15 bases in between. The sample here was PBMCs, taken after 12 months of ibrutinib treatment. This sequence was found in a human donor with chronic lymphocytic leukemia. The chain carries TRBV2 and TRBJ1-4; the D gene is possibly TRBD1 (6 bases). The CDR3: CASSDYTGSIEKLFF. In nucleotides, the CDR3 is TGTGCCAGCAGTGATTACACAGGGAGTATTGAAAAACTGTTTTTT.